This entry concerns a single T cell receptor (beta chain). This record belongs to a study of blood T cell repertoires in COVID-19. Turning to the study itself: The origin of the acute and convalescent COVID-19 samples was the United States, Italy and Spain. The analysed material was cDNA or gDNA that came from T cells, B-cell-depleted T cells, or PBMCs.

As handled by the study authors: It was from reference gene primer amplification that nucleated cell counts were estimated. Repertoires were generated with immunoSEQ multiplex PCR, while TCRdb's copy carries only in-frame clones and drops some. The DNA was the basis for D and trimming; V, J and clone size are from that table. The data show about 180,000 clones, 80% to 90% seen once. The CDR3 totals 16 residues. V lost 0 bases and J 0 bases, leaving 10 bases between the germline ends. Germline-derived CDR1 and CDR2 are SGHRS and YFSETQ. The clonotype was recovered from a man between 18 and 35 years old who had recovered from COVID-19. This chain joins TRBV5-1 and TRBJ1-3; D gene ambiguous. The specimen was peripheral blood. CDR3 coding DNA: TGCGCCAGCAGCTTGGCTGGTTCGGGCTCTGGAAACACCATATATTTT. Translating it yields CASSLAGSGSGNTIYF. Full variable domain (rest looked up from reference TRBV5-1 and TRBJ1-3): KAGVTQTPRYLIKTRGQQVTLSCSPISGHRSVSWYQQTPGQGLQFLFEYFSETQRNKGNFPGRFSGRQFSNSRSEMNVSTLELGDSALYLCASSLAGSGSGNTIYFGEGSWLTVV.